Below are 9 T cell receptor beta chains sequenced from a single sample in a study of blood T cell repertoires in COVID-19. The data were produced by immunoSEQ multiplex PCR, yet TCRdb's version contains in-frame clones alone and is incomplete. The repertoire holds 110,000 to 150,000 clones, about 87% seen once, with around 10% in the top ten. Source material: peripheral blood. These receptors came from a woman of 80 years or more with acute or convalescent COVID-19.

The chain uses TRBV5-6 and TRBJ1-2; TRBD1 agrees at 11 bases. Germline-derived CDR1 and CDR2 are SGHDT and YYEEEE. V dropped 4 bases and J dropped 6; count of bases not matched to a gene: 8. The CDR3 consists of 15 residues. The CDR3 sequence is CASSLLGQGANGYTF. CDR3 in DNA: TGTGCCAGCAGCCTCCTTGGACAGGGGGCAAATGGCTACACCTTC.

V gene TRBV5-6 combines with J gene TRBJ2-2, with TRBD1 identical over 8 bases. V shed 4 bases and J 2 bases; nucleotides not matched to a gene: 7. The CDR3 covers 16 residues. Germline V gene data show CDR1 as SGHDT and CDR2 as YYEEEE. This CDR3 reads CASSPTTGVNTGELFF. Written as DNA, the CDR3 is TGTGCCAGCAGCCCAACGACAGGGGTCAACACCGGGGAGCTGTTTTTT.

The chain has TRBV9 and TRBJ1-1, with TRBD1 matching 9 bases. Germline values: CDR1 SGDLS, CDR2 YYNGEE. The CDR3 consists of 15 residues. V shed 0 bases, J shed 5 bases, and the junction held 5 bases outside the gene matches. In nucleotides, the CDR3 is TGTGCCAGCAGCGTAGCGGGAGACAGGGGGACTGAAGCTTTCTTT. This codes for CASSVAGDRGTEAFF.

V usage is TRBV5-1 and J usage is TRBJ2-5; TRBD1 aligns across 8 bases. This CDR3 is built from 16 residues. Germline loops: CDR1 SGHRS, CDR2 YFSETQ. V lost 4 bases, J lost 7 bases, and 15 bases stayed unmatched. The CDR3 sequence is CASSPSRDRNLRTQYF. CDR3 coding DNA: TGCGCCAGCAGCCCATCCCGGGACAGGAATTTGAGGACCCAGTACTTC.

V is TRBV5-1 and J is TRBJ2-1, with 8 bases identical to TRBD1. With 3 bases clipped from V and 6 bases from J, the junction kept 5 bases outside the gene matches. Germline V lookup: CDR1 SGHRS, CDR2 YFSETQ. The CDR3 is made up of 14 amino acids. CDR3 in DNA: TGCGCCAGCAGCTCCCAGGGGGCGCGCAATGAGCAGTTCTTC. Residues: CASSSQGARNEQFF. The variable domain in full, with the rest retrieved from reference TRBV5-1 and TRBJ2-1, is KAGVTQTPRYLIKTRGQQVTLSCSPISGHRSVSWYQQTPGQGLQFLFEYFSETQRNKGNFPGRFSGRQFSNSRSEMNVSTLELGDSALYLCASSSQGARNEQFFGPGTRLTVL.

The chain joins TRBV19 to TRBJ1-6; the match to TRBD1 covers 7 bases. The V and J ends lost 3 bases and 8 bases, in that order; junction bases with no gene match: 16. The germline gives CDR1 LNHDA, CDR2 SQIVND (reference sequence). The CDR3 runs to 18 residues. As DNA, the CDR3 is TGTGCCAGTAGTATGGCCTTAGGGCAGGGGGAAGGATATTCACCCCTCCACTTT. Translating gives CASSMALGQGEGYSPLHF.

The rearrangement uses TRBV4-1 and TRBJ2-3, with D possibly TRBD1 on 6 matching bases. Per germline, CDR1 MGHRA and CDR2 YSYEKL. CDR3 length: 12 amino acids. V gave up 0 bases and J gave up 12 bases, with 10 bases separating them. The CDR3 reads CASSQEGARQYF. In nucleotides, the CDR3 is TGCGCCAGCAGCCAAGAGGGGGCCCGCCAGTATTTT.

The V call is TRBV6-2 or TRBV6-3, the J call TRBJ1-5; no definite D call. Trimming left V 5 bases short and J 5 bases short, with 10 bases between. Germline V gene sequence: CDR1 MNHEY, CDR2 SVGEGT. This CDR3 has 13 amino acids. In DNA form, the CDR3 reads TGTGCCAGCAGTATGAGTAGTCATCAGCCCCAGCATTTT. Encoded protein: CASSMSSHQPQHF.

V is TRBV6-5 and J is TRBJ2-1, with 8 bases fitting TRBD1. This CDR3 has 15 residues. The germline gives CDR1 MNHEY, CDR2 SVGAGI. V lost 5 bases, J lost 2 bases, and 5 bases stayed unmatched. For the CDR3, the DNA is TGTGCCAGCAGTCAAACAGGGGGGACCTACAATGAGCAGTTCTTC. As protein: CASSQTGGTYNEQFF.